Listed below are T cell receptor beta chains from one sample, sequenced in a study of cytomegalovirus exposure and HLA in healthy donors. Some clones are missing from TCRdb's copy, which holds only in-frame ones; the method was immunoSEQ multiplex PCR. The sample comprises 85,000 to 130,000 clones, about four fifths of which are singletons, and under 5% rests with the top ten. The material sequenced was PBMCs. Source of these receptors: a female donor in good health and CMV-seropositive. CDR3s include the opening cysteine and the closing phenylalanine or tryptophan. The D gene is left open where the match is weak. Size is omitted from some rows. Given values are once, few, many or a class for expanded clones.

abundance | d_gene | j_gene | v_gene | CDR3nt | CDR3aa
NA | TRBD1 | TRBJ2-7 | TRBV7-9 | TGTTCCAGCAGCCGCCCAGGGGGAGCCGAGCAGTACTTC | CSSSRPGGAEQYF
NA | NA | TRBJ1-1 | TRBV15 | TGTGCCACCAGCAGAGAAGGAGGGCGGACTGAAGCTTTCTTT | CATSREGGRTEAFF
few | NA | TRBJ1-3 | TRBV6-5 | TGTGCCAGCAGACCGACCGGGGACTCTGGAAACACCATATATTTT | CASRPTGDSGNTIYF
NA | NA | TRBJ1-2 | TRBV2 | TGTGCCAGCAGTTCTCAACCTCCGAGGAGATCCAACTATGGCTACACCTTC | CASSSQPPRRSNYGYTF
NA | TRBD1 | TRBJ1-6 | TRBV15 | TGTGCCACCAGCAGAGGACAGGGGGCCAGTTCACCCCTCCACTTT | CATSRGQGASSPLHF
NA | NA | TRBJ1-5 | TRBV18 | TGTGCCAGCTCACCAACCGTAGGGGCGGCTCAGCCCCAGCATTTT | CASSPTVGAAQPQHF
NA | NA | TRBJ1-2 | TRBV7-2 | TGTGCCAGCAGCCTTGTCCGTGTCGACTATGGCTACACCTTC | CASSLVRVDYGYTF
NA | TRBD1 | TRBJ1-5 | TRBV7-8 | TGTGCCAGCAGCCCGGGGACAGGGGCGAATCAGCCCCAGCATTTT | CASSPGTGANQPQHF
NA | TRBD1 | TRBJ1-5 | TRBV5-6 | TGTGCCAGCAGCTCCTGGGGGACAGGGTATCAGCCCCAGCATTTT | CASSSWGTGYQPQHF
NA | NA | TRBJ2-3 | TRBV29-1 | TGCAGCGTTGCGATGTCAGGGGGGCCAGATACGCAGTATTTT | CSVAMSGGPDTQYF
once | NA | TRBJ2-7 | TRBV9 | TGTGCCAGCAGCGTAGATGTACACCCCTACGAGCAGTACTTC | CASSVDVHPYEQYF
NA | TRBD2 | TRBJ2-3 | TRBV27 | TGTGCCAGCAGTTTCGGGACTAGCGGGGGGGAGGATACGCAGTATTTT | CASSFGTSGGEDTQYF
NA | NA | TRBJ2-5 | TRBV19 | TGTGCCAGTAGCCCCCTGGGCGGGTTGCAAGAGACCCAGTACTTC | CASSPLGGLQETQYF
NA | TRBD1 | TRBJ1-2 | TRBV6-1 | TGTGCCAGCAGGGACAGACAGGGGGTTGGCTACACCTTC | CASRDRQGVGYTF
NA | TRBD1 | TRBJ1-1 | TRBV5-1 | TGCGCCAGCAGGGGACAGCTGAACACTGAAGCTTTCTTT | CASRGQLNTEAFF
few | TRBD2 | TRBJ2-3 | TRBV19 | TGTGCCACCCCTCGCGGGAGGGCCGACACAGATACGCAGTATTTT | CATPRGRADTDTQYF
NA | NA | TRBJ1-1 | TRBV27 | TGTGCCAGCAGTTCAGTAGGGCGGAGGACTGAAGCTTTCTTT | CASSSVGRRTEAFF
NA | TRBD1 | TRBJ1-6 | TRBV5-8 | TGTGCCAGCAGTCCCCGGGACAGGGATAATTCACCCCTCCACTTT | CASSPRDRDNSPLHF
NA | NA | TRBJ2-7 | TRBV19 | TGTGCCAGTAGTATGGGCAATGACTACGAGCAGTACTTC | CASSMGNDYEQYF
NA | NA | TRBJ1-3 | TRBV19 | TGTGCCAGTAGTTTCAGGTTTACCTCTGGAAACACCATATATTTT | CASSFRFTSGNTIYF
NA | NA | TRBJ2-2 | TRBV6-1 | TGTGCCAGCCCGGGGAGGGGGGAATCCGGGGAGCTGTTTTTT | CASPGRGESGELFF
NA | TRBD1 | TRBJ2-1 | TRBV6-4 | TGTGCCAGCAGTGAACAGGGGAACAATGAGCAGTTCTTC | CASSEQGNNEQFF
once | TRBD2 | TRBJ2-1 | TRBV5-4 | TGTGCCAGCAGCCCCCCCGGGACTACGAGCGGTCGTGAGCAGTTCTTC | CASSPPGTTSGREQFF
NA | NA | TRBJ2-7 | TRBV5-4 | TGTGCCAGCAGCTTGGACTACCTCTCCTACGAGCAGTACTTC | CASSLDYLSYEQYF
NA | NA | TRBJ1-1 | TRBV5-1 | TGCGCCAGCAGTCGGGACATGAACACTGAAGCTTTCTTT | CASSRDMNTEAFF
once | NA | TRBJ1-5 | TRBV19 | TGTGCCAGTAGTGGGACCGGGACATCTTATCAGCCCCAGCATTTT | CASSGTGTSYQPQHF
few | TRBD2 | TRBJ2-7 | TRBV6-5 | TGTGCCAGCAGTTCCGGATACAGCGGGAGAAGCTACGAGCAGTACTTC | CASSSGYSGRSYEQYF
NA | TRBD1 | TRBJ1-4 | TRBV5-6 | TGTGCCAGCAGCGGCGGACAGGGCCTAATTGGAGAGTACGATGAAAAACTGTTTTTT | CASSGGQGLIGEYDEKLFF
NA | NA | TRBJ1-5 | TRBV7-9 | TGTGCCAGCAGCTTAGGGGCGGGCGGGGTGGTAGACAATCAGCCCCAGCATTTT | CASSLGAGGVVDNQPQHF
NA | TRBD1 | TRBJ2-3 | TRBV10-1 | TGCGCCAGCACTCCCGGGACAGCTGACACAGATACGCAGTATTTT | CASTPGTADTDTQYF
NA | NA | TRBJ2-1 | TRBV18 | TGTGCCAGCTCACCACAGCGATTGAATGAGCAGTTCTTC | CASSPQRLNEQFF
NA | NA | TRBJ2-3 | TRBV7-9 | TGTGCCAGCAGCTTAGTCCCTAGGCAGGGATCCACAGATACGCAGTATTTT | CASSLVPRQGSTDTQYF
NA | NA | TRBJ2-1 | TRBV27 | TGTGCCAGCACCCGAAGAATAGCGGCAACCACCTACAATGAGCAGTTCTTC | CASTRRIAATTYNEQFF
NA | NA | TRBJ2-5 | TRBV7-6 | TGTGCCAGCAGCCCGGGTCGGGGGGAGACCCAGTACTTC | CASSPGRGETQYF
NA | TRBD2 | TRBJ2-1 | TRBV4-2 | TGTGCCAGCAGCCAAGATTCGACTAGCGGGAGGGCCGGGGAGCAGTTCTTC | CASSQDSTSGRAGEQFF
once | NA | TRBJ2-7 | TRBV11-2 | TGTGCCAGCAGCCCCTTCAAGCCGACGGACCTGGAGGGGAAGCAGTACTTC | CASSPFKPTDLEGKQYF